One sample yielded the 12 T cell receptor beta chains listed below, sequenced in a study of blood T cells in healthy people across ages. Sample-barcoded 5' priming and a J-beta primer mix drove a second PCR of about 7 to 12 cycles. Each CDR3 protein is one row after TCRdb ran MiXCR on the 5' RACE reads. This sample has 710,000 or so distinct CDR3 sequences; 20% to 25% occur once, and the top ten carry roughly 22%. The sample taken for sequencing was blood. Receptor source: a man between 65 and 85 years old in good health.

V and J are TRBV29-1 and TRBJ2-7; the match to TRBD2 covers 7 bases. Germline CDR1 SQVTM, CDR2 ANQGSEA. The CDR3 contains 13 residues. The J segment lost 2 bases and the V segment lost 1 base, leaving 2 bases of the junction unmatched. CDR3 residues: CSVEGGGTYEQYF. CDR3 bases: TGCAGCGTTGAAGGCGGGGGTACCTACGAGCAGTACTTC.

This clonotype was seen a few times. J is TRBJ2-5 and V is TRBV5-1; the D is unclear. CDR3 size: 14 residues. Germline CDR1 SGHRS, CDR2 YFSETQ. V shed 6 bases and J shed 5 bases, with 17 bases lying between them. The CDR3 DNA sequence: TGCGCCAGCAAACCCACGTTGGTTGGGGAGACCCAGTACTTC. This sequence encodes CASKPTLVGETQYF. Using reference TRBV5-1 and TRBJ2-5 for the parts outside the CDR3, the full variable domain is KAGVTQTPRYLIKTRGQQVTLSCSPISGHRSVSWYQQTPGQGLQFLFEYFSETQRNKGNFPGRFSGRQFSNSRSEMNVSTLELGDSALYLCASKPTLVGETQYFGPGTRLLVL.

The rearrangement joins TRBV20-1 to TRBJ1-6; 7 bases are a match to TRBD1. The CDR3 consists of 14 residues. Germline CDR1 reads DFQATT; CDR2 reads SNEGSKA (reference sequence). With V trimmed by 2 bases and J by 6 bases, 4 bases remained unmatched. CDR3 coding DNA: TGCAGTGCTAGAACCGGGACAGCTAATTCACCCCTCCACTTT. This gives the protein CSARTGTANSPLHF.

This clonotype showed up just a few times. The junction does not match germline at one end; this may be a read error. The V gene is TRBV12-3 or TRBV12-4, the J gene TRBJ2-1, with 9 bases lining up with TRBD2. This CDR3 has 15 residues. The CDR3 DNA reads TGTGCCGGCAGTGCCGCGACTAGCGGTTATAATGAGCAGTTCTTC. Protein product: CAGSAATSGYNEQFF.

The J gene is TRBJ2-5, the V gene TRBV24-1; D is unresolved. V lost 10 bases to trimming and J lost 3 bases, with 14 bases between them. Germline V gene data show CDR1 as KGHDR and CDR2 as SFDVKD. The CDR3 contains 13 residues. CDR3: CATRRVGEETQYF. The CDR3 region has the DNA TGTGCCACGAGAAGGGTTGGAGAAGAGACCCAGTACTTC.

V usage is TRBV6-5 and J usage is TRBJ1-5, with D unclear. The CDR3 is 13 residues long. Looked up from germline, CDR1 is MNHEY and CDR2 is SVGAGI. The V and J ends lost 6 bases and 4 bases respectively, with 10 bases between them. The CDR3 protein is CASRKQWNQPQHF. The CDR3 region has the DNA TGTGCCAGCAGGAAGCAATGGAATCAGCCCCAGCATTTT.

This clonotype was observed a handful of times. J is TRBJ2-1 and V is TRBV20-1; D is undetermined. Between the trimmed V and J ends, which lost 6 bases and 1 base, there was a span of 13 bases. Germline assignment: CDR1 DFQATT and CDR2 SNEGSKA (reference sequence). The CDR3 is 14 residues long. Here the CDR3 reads CSALGQASYNEQFF. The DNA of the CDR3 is TGCAGTGCCCTTGGGCAGGCATCCTACAATGAGCAGTTCTTC.

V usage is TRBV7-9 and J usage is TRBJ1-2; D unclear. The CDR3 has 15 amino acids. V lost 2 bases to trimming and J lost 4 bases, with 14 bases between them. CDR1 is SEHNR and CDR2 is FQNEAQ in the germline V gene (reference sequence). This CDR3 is CASSLTSVGIYGYTF. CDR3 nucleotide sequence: TGTGCCAGCAGCTTAACTTCAGTTGGGATCTATGGCTACACCTTC. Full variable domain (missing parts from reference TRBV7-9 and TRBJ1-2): DTGVSQNPRHKITKRGQNVTFRCDPISEHNRLYWYRQTLGQGPEFLTYFQNEAQLEKSRLLSDRFSAERPKGSFSTLEIQRTEQGDSAMYLCASSLTSVGIYGYTFGSGTRLTVV.

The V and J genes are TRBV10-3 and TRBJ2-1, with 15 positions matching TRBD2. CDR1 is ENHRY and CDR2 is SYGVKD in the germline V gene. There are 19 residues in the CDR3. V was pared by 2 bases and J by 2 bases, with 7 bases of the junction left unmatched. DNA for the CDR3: TGTGCCATCAGTGAGGCCGGGACTAGCGGGGGGTTTCCCTACAATGAGCAGTTCTTC. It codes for CAISEAGTSGGFPYNEQFF.

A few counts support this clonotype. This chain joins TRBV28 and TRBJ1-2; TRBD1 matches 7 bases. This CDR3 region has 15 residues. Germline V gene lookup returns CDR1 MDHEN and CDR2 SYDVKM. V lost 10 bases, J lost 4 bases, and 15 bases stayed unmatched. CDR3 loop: CATAGSPGQIYGYTF. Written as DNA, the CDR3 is TGTGCCACCGCGGGGTCCCCGGGACAGATCTATGGCTACACCTTC.

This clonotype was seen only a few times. CDR3: CASSGLVGGFYNEQFF. The CDR3 nucleotides are TGTGCCAGCAGTGGGCTAGTTGGGGGATTCTACAATGAGCAGTTCTTC. This rearrangement joins TRBV28 to TRBJ2-1; TRBD1 or TRBD2 may be the D gene (5 bases each). V was cut by 5 bases and J by 3 bases, with 17 bases left in between. Germline V gene data show CDR1 as MDHEN and CDR2 as SYDVKM. This CDR3 region has 16 residues.

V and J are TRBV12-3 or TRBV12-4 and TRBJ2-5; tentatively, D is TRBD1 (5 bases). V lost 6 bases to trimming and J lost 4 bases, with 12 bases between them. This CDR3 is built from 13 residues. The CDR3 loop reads CASRQDTSETQYF. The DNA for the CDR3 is TGTGCCAGCAGACAGGATACTTCAGAGACCCAGTACTTC.